Sequencing of this TCR beta chain was carried out in a study of cytomegalovirus exposure and HLA in healthy donors. The PCR ran on 60 Vbeta and 13 Jbeta primers. Repertoires were generated with immunoSEQ multiplex PCR, while TCRdb's copy carries only in-frame clones and drops some. Among some 140,000 clones listed, about 85% were seen once. Whole-study findings and limits: Most of the TCR beta V segments (in an earlier analysis) were productive either about 87% or about 30% of the time.

As regards this clone: What it binds is unknown.

The specimen sequenced was PBMCs. The clonotype originates from a man in his thirties or forties in good health and CMV-seropositive.

CDR3 in amino acids: CASSRRWTGAYEQYF. The CDR3 bases are TGTGCCAGCAGCCGAAGGTGGACAGGGGCCTACGAGCAGTACTTC. The chain has TRBV2 and TRBJ2-7, with 9 bases identical to TRBD1. V lost 6 bases, J lost 2 bases, and 8 bases stayed unmatched. This CDR3 is 15 amino acids long. The germline gives CDR1 SNHLY, CDR2 FYNNEI.